This T cell receptor beta chain was recorded in a study of shared clonotypes between healthy human individuals. The protocol was immunoSEQ multiplex PCR, while the TCRdb copy is restricted to in-frame clones and leaves out a portion. The sample includes roughly 1 million clones, under 80% of them seen just once. Input material: memory CD4+ T cells sorted from blood. As to subset: CD45RA-negative fraction. This sequence was found in a man younger than 35 in good health.

CDR3 nucleotide sequence: TGTGCTAGTGGTTTGGTTTACACGCAACGTACAGGGGAAGCTTTCTTT. Residues: CASGLVYTQRTGEAFF. This chain connects TRBV12-5 to TRBJ1-1; a possible D gene is TRBD1 (6 bases). The germline V gene encodes CDR1 LGHNT and CDR2 FRNRAP. The CDR3 covers 16 residues. Trimming took 0 bases from V and 8 from J, leaving 19 bases between them.